Listed below are T cell receptor beta chains from one sample, sequenced in a study of radiotherapy plus CTLA-4 blockade in lung cancer. Method: immunoSEQ multiplex PCR; TCRdb's copy keeps in-frame clones and lacks some. The sample has around 63,000 clones; approximately 76% are singletons. Sequencing was performed on peripheral blood, taken from a patient treated with radiotherapy plus ipilimumab. The receptors were gathered from a human donor with non-small cell lung cancer whose response to radiotherapy plus ipilimumab could not be evaluated. Some clones in this sample may be carry-over from other donors' samples. Each CDR3 is given with its conserved first and last residue. A D gene is named only where the DNA matches it firmly. Rows may omit the clone size; those that give it use once, few, many or a size class.

>TRBJ2-7|few|TRBV20-1|.
TGCAGTGGAGGGGGGGGCTACGAGCAGTACTTC
CSGGGGYEQYF
>TRBJ2-7|.|TRBV7-9|.
TGTGCCAGCAGCTTACCCGACGCGGGGCAGGTTTTC
CASSLPDAGQVF
>TRBJ1-1|.|TRBV7-2|.
TGTGCCAGCAGCCCCGTTGCCGGGGGTATCACTGAAGCTTTCTTT
CASSPVAGGITEAFF
>TRBJ2-7|.|TRBV28|TRBD1
TGTGCCAGCAGTTCGTCTTACAGGGGGCTCCCATCCGAGCAGTACTTC
CASSSSYRGLPSEQYF
>TRBJ2-1|.|TRBV2|TRBD2
TGTGCCAGCAGTTTACGACTAGCGGGACTCAATGAGCAGTTCTTC
CASSLRLAGLNEQFF
>TRBJ2-3|.|TRBV19|TRBD2
TGTGCCAGCGCTATCGGGCTAGCGGGGGGGCCGGTCTATACGCAGTATTTT
CASAIGLAGGPVYTQYF
>TRBJ1-1|.|TRBV7-9|.
TGTGCCAGCAGCTTTAGGGAGGGGGTCACTGAAGCTTTCTTT
CASSFREGVTEAFF
>TRBJ2-3|.|TRBV28|.
TGTGCCAGCAGTTTACGCCAGGGATTGGGCACAGATACGCAGTATTTT
CASSLRQGLGTDTQYF
>TRBJ1-5|.|TRBV5-5|TRBD1
TGTGCCAGCAGCCCATCAGGGGGACGAAATCAGCCCCAGCATTTT
CASSPSGGRNQPQHF
>TRBJ1-1|many|TRBV28|.
TGTGCCAGCAGTTTGTATCAGGTTAACACTGAAGCTTTCTTT
CASSLYQVNTEAFF
>TRBJ1-5|.|TRBV2|TRBD1
TGTGCCAGCAGCAGGGACAGGGGGCAAGGTCAGCCCCAGCATTTT
CASSRDRGQGQPQHF
>TRBJ1-5|.|TRBV6-4|.
TGTGCCAGCCTCAGCGGCTTATATCAGCCCCAGCATTTT
CASLSGLYQPQHF
>TRBJ1-2|.|TRBV11-2|TRBD1
TGTGCCAGCAGCTCGGACAGGGTCGGTGGCTACACCTTC
CASSSDRVGGYTF
>TRBJ1-2|.|TRBV6-6|.
TGTGCCAGCAGACAGGACAGAAACTATGGCTACACCTTC
CASRQDRNYGYTF
>TRBJ2-7|few|TRBV14|.
TGTGCCAGCAGCTCTAGCTACGAGCAGTACTTC
CASSSSYEQYF
>TRBJ2-7|once|TRBV5-8|TRBD1
TGTGCCAGCAGCTTGCAGGGGGTTGAGTACTTC
CASSLQGVEYF
>TRBJ1-1|once|TRBV6-1|.
TGTGCCAGCACCCGAGGAGGGGCCGCGACTGAAGCTTTCTTT
CASTRGGAATEAFF
>TRBJ1-1|.|TRBV7-2|TRBD1
TGTGCCAGCAGCTTAGGTGGACAGGGTATTGGTCGGGCTTTCTTT
CASSLGGQGIGRAFF
>TRBJ2-1|.|TRBV13|.
TGTGCCACCCACGGGGGAAATGAGCAGTTCTTC
CATHGGNEQFF
>TRBJ2-3|.|TRBV13|TRBD2
TGTGCCAGCAGCGCGGGACTAGCGGGGCCTAGCACAGATACGCAGTATTTT
CASSAGLAGPSTDTQYF
>TRBJ2-7|.|TRBV7-9|.
TGTGCCAGCAGCTTAGGGTTGAGCTACGAGCAGTACTTC
CASSLGLSYEQYF
>TRBJ1-5|.|TRBV7-2|.
TGTGCCAGCAGCTTAGGGGGCAGGGTAAATCAGCCCCAGCATTTT
CASSLGGRVNQPQHF
>TRBJ2-3|.|TRBV11-3|.
TGTGCCAGCAGCTTAGCGCACTCCACAGATACGCAGTATTTT
CASSLAHSTDTQYF
>TRBJ1-3|.|TRBV4-1|.
TGCGCCAGCAGCCGGGTGGACTCGGTGGGAAACACCATATATTTT
CASSRVDSVGNTIYF
>TRBJ2-1|.|TRBV5-1|.
TGCGCCAGCAGCCCCCAGGGCAGGAGCTCCTACAATGAGCAGTTCTTC
CASSPQGRSSYNEQFF
>TRBJ1-2|.|TRBV6-1|.
TGTGCGGCAGAGGAAGGGGGGGCCAACTATGGCTACACCTTC
CAAEEGGANYGYTF
>TRBJ2-5|once|TRBV6-5|TRBD2
TGTGCCAGCAGTGAGAGCGGGGGGAAAGAGACCCAGTACTTC
CASSESGGKETQYF
>TRBJ1-2|.|TRBV6-5|.
TGTGCCAGCAGACCGACGGGTACTGATGGCTACACCTTC
CASRPTGTDGYTF
>TRBJ1-2|.|TRBV10-3|TRBD1
TGTGCCATCAGTGACTCCGGGACAGGGGGCACCTATGGCTACACCTTC
CAISDSGTGGTYGYTF